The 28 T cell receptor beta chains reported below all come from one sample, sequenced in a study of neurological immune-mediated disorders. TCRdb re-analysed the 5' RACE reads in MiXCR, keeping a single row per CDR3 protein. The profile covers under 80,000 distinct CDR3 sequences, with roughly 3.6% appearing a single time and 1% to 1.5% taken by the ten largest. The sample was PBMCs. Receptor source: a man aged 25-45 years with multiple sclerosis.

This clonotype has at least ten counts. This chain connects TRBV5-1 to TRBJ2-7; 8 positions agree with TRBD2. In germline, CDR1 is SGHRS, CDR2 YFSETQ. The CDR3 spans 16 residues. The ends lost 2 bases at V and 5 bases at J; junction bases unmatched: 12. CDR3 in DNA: TGCGCCAGCAGCTTTAATTCGGGACTAGTCCTAGACGAGCAGTACTTC. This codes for CASSFNSGLVLDEQYF.

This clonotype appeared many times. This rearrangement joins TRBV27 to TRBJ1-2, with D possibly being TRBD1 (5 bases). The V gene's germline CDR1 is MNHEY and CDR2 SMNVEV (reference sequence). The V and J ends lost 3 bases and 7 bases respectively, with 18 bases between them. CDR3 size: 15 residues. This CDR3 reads CASSFRTPWNGGYTF. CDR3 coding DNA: TGTGCCAGCAGTTTTCGGACACCTTGGAATGGTGGCTACACCTTC.

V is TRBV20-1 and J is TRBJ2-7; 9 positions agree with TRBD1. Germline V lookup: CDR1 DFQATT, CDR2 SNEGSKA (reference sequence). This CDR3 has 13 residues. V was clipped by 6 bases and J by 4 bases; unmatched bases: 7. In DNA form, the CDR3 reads TGCAGTGCCGCACAGGGGGCGCGATACGAGCAGTACTTC. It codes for CSAAQGARYEQYF.

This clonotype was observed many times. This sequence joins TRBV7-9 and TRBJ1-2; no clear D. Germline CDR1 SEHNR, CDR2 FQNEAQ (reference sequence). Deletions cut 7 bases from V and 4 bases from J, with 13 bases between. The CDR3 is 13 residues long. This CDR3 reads CASTQSSGYGYTF. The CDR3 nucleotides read TGTGCCAGCACCCAGTCCAGTGGCTATGGCTACACCTTC.

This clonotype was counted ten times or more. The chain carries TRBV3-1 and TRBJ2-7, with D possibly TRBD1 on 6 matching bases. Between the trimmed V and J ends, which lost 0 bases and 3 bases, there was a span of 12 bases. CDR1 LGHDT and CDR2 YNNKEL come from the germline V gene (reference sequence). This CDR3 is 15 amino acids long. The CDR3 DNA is TGTGCCAGCAGCCAAGATGGCCAGGGGTTCTACGAGCAGTACTTC. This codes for CASSQDGQGFYEQYF.

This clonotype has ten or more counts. In DNA, the CDR3 is TGCGCCAGCAGCTCGATGGTAGGTTTGAACACTGAAGCTTTCTTT. It translates to CASSSMVGLNTEAFF. V and J are TRBV5-1 and TRBJ1-1; no clear D gene. CDR1 and CDR2 from the germline V gene are SGHRS and YFSETQ. This CDR3 has 15 residues. V lost 3 bases, J lost 0 bases, and 12 bases lay in between.

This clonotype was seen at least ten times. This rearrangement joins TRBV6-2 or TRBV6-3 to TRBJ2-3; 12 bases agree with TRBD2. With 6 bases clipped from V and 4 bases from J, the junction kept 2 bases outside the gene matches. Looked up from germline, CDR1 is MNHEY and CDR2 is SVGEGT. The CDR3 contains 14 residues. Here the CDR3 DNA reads TGTGCCAGCAGCCGGACTAGCGGGGCAGATACGCAGTATTTT. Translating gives CASSRTSGADTQYF.

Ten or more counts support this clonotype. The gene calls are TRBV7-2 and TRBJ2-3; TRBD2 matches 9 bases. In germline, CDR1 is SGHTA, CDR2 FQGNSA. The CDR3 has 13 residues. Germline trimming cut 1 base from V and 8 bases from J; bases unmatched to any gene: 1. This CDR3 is CASSLEAGGTQYF. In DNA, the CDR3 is TGTGCCAGCAGCTTAGAAGCGGGGGGTACGCAGTATTTT.

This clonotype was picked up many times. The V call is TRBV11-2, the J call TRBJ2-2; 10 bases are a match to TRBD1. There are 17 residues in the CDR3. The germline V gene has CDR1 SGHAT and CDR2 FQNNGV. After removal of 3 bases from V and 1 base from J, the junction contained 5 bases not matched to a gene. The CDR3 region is CASSLIWDRGNTGELFF. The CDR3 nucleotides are TGTGCCAGCAGCTTGATCTGGGACAGGGGGAACACCGGGGAGCTGTTTTTT. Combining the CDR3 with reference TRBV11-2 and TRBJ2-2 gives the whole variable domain EAGVAQSPRYKIIEKRQSVAFWCNPISGHATLYWYQQILGQGPKLLIQFQNNGVVDDSQLPKDRFSAERLKGVDSTLKIQPAKLEDSAVYLCASSLIWDRGNTGELFFGEGSRLTVL.

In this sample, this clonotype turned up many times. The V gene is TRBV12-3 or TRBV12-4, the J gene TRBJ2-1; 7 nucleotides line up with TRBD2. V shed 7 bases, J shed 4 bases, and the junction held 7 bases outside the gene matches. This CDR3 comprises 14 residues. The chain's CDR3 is CASTLSGVYNEQFF. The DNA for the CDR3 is TGTGCCAGCACCCTGAGCGGGGTATACAATGAGCAGTTCTTC.

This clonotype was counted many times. The CDR3 reads CSAPRTSGAKGTDTQYF. CDR3 nucleotides: TGCAGTGCTCCACGGACTAGCGGGGCTAAGGGCACAGATACGCAGTATTTT. The chain couples TRBV20-1 to TRBJ2-3; TRBD2 matches at 12 bases. This CDR3 comprises 17 residues. Trimming removed 5 bases from V and 1 base from J; junction bases left unmatched: 10. From germline, CDR1 is DFQATT and CDR2 SNEGSKA (reference sequence).

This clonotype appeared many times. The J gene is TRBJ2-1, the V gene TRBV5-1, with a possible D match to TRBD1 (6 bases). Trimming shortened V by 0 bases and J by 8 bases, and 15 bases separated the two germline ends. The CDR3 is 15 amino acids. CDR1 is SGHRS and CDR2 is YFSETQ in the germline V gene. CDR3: CASSLVLQGKDEQFF. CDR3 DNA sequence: TGCGCCAGCAGCTTGGTACTCCAGGGGAAGGATGAGCAGTTCTTC. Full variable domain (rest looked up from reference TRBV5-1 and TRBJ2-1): KAGVTQTPRYLIKTRGQQVTLSCSPISGHRSVSWYQQTPGQGLQFLFEYFSETQRNKGNFPGRFSGRQFSNSRSEMNVSTLELGDSALYLCASSLVLQGKDEQFFGPGTRLTVL.

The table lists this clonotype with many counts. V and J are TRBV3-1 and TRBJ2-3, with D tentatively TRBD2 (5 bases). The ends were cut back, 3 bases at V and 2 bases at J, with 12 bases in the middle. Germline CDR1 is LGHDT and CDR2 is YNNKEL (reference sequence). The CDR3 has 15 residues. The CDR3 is CASSQTDFSTDTQYF. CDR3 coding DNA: TGTGCCAGCAGCCAGACGGACTTCTCCACAGATACGCAGTATTTT.

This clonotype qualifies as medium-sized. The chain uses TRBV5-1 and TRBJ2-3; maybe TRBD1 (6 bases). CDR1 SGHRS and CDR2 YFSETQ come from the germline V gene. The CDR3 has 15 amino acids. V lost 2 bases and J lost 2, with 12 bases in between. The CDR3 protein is CASSFGDTYTDTQYF. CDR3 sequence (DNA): TGCGCCAGCAGCTTTGGGGACACCTACACAGATACGCAGTATTTT.

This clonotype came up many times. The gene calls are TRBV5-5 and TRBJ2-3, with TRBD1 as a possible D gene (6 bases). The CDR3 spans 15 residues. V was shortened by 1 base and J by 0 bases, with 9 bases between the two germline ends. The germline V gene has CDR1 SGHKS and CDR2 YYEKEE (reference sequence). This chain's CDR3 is CASSLRDISTDTQYF. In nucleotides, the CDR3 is TGTGCCAGCAGCTTGAGGGACATAAGCACAGATACGCAGTATTTT. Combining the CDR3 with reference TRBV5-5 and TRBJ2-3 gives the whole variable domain DAGVTQSPTHLIKTRGQQVTLRCSPISGHKSVSWYQQVLGQGPQFIFQYYEKEERGRGNFPDRFSARQFPNYSSELNVNALLLGDSALYLCASSLRDISTDTQYFGPGTRLTVL.

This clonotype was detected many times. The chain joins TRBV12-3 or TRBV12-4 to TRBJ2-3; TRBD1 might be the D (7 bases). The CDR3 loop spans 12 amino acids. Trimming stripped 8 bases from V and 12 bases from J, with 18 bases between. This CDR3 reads CASREQGGSQYF. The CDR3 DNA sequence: TGTGCCAGCCGGGAGCAGGGGGGTTCACAGTATTTT.

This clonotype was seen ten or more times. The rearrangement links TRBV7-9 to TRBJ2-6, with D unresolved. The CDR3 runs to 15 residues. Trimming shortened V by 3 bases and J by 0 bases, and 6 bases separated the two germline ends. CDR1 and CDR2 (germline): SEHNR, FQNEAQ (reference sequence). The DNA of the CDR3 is TGTGCCAGCAGCTTTCAGGACTCTGGGGCCAACGTCCTGACTTTC. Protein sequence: CASSFQDSGANVLTF.

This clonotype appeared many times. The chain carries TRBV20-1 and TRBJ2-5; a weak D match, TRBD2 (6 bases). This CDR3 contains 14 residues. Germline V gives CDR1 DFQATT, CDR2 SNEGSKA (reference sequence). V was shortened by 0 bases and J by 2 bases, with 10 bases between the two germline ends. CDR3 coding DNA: TGCAGTGCTAGAGAAAGGACTATACAAGAGACCCAGTACTTC. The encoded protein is CSARERTIQETQYF.

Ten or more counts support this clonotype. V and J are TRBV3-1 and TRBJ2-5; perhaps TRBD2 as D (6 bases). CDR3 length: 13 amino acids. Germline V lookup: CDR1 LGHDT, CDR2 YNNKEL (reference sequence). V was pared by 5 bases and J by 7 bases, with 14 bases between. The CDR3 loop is CASSSSGDGTQYF. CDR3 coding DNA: TGTGCCAGCAGCTCGTCGGGAGATGGGACCCAGTACTTC.

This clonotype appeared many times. The chain's CDR3 is CSARHTDTQYF. CDR3 nucleotides: TGCAGTGCTAGACACACAGATACGCAGTATTTT. The V and J genes are TRBV20-1 and TRBJ2-3; D unclear. Trimming removed 2 bases from V and 2 bases from J, with 2 bases in between. Germline V gene sequence: CDR1 DFQATT, CDR2 SNEGSKA (reference sequence). This CDR3 spans 11 amino acids.

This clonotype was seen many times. The CDR3 reads CASSLEQGASGTQYF. For the CDR3, the DNA is TGTGCCAGCAGCTTAGAACAGGGGGCCTCGGGGACCCAGTACTTC. The rearrangement links TRBV7-9 to TRBJ2-5, with 9 positions matching TRBD1. The ends lost 1 base at V and 7 bases at J; junction bases unmatched: 7. The CDR3 covers 15 residues. Germline V CDR1 and CDR2: SEHNR, FQNEAQ (reference sequence).

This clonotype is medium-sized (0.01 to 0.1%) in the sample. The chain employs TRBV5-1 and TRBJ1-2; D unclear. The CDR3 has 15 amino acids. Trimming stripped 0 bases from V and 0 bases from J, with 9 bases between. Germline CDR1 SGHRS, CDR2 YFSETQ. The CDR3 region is CASSLGASANYGYTF. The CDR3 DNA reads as TGCGCCAGCAGCTTGGGGGCGTCCGCTAACTATGGCTACACCTTC.

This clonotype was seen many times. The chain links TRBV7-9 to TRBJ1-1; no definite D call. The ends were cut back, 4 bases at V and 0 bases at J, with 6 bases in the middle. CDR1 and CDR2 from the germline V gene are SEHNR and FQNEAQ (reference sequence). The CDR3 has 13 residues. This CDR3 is CASSSQMNTEAFF. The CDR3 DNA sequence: TGTGCCAGCAGCTCGCAGATGAACACTGAAGCTTTCTTT. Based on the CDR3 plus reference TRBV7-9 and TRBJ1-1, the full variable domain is DTGVSQNPRHKITKRGQNVTFRCDPISEHNRLYWYRQTLGQGPEFLTYFQNEAQLEKSRLLSDRFSAERPKGSFSTLEIQRTEQGDSAMYLCASSSQMNTEAFFGQGTRLTVV.

Here the CDR3 reads CASSPWTDKEAFF. The DNA for the CDR3 is TGTGCCAGCAGCCCCTGGACGGACAAGGAAGCTTTCTTT. The chain has TRBV7-3 and TRBJ1-1, with D maybe TRBD1 (5 bases). Trimming removed 5 bases at V and 8 bases at J, with 15 bases between. This CDR3 contains 13 residues. Germline V CDR1 and CDR2: SGHTA, FQGTGA.

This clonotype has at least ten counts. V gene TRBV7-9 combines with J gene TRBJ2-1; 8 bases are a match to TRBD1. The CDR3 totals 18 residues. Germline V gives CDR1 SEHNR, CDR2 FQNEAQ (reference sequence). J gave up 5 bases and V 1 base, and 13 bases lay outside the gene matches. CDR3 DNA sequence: TGTGCCAGCAGCTTAGGGAGTTTGGGGACAGGTACCCACAATGAGCAGTTCTTC. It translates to CASSLGSLGTGTHNEQFF.

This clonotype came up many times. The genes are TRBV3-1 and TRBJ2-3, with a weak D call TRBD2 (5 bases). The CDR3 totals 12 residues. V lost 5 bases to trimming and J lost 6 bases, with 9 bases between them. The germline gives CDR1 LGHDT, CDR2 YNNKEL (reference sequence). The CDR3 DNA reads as TGTGCCAGCAGCTATATAGCGGATACGCAGTATTTT. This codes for CASSYIADTQYF.

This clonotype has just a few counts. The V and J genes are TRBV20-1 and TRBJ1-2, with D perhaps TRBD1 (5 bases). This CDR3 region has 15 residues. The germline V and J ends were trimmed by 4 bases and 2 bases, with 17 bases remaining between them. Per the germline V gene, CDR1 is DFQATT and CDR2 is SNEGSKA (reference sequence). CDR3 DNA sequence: TGCAGTGCTAAGAGGGACGGGCGGAAAAACTATGGCTACACCTTC. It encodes CSAKRDGRKNYGYTF.

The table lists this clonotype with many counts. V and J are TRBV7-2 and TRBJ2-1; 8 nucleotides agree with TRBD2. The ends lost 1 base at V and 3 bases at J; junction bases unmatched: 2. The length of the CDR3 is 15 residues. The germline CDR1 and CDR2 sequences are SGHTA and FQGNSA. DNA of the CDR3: TGTGCCAGCAGCTTAGGACGGGGGGGCTACAATGAGCAGTTCTTC. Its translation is CASSLGRGGYNEQFF.